This TCR beta chain was sequenced in a study of cytomegalovirus exposure and HLA in healthy donors. Vbeta (60) and Jbeta (13) primers were used in the PCR. Sequenced by immunoSEQ multiplex PCR; TCRdb stores in-frame clones only, minus some. This table holds about 190,000 clones, roughly 75% found once. V was pared by 2 bases and J by 5 bases, with 4 bases of the junction left unmatched. The germline CDR1 and CDR2 sequences are SGHTA and FQGNSA. The CDR3 consists of 14 residues. This TCR derives from a man younger than 45 in good health and CMV-seropositive. The sample comprised PBMCs. J is TRBJ2-5 and V is TRBV7-2; 8 bases are shared with TRBD1. The CDR3: CASSLRDRRETQYF. The CDR3 bases are TGTGCCAGCAGCTTAAGGGACAGGCGGGAGACCCAGTACTTC.